A selection of T cell receptor beta chains follows, all from one sample in a study of Graves' ophthalmopathy and Graves' hyperthyroidism. From the multiplex PCR reads, TCRdb called clonotypes with MiXCR, one entry per CDR3 protein. The sample gives roughly 1.1 million distinct CDR3 sequences, approximately 35% of which show up once; over 8.5% is in the top ten. The sequenced sample consisted of peripheral blood or thyroid tissue (not recorded which). Receptors originate from an adult man with Graves' hyperthyroidism. The CDR3 runs from the conserved cysteine through the conserved F or W. A D gene is named only where the DNA matches it firmly. For some rows the clone size is stated as once, few or many, or as a class when expanded; others skip it.

TRBV30	NA	TRBJ2-5	NA	TGTGCCTGGAGTGGGGGGGATAAAGAGACCCAGTACTTC	CAWSGGDKETQYF
TRBV24-1	NA	TRBJ2-1	TRBD1	TGTGCCACCAGTGACCTGACGGGACAGGGGAGGGTCAATGAGCAGTTCTTC	CATSDLTGQGRVNEQFF
TRBV19	once	TRBJ1-5	TRBD1	TGTGCCAGTAGTGTGACAGGGGTTAATCAGACCCAGCATTTT	CASSVTGVNQTQHF
TRBV12-3/TRBV12-4	many	TRBJ2-6	NA	TGTGCCAGCAGCCCTGTTGCTGGGGCCAACGTCCTGACTTTC	CASSPVAGANVLTF
TRBV6-5	many	TRBJ1-1	NA	TGTGCCAGCAGTTCCCGGGACCGGGCTGCAGCTTTCTTT	CASSSRDRAAAFF
TRBV5-1	once	TRBJ2-7	TRBD2	TGCGCCAGCAGCACCGGGACTAGCGGGAGAGACGAGCAGTACTTC	CASSTGTSGRDEQYF
TRBV7-8	many	TRBJ2-5	TRBD2	TGTGCCAGCAGCAGGGGCGGGGGGGCCGAAGAGACCCAGTACTTC	CASSRGGGAEETQYF
TRBV2	NA	TRBJ1-2	TRBD1	TGTGCCAGCCGGGGGACAGGGGGCCTAGGCTACACCTTC	CASRGTGGLGYTF
TRBV11-3	NA	TRBJ1-5	TRBD1	TGTGCCAGCAGCTCTGGGGACAGGCTACCCAATCAGCCCCAGCATTTT	CASSSGDRLPNQPQHF
TRBV10-2	many	TRBJ1-1	NA	TGCGCCAGCAGTGAGTGGAACACTGAAGCTTTCTTT	CASSEWNTEAFF
TRBV6-6	NA	TRBJ2-5	TRBD2	TGTGCCAGCAGTCAAACGGGGGGGCCTCAAGAGACCCAGTACTTC	CASSQTGGPQETQYF
TRBV5-6	few	TRBJ1-5	NA	TGTGCCAGCAGCCCCCGAGAGTTCGAGGGTGGTCAGCCCCAGCATTTT	CASSPREFEGGQPQHF
TRBV7-8	NA	TRBJ1-3	TRBD1	TGTGCCAGCAGGTCTGGGACAGGGGCTGGAAACACCATATATTTT	CASRSGTGAGNTIYF
TRBV25-1	NA	TRBJ1-3	NA	TGTGCCAGCAGTGAGGGCGGTGGCTACACCATATATTTT	CASSEGGGYTIYF
TRBV25-1	NA	TRBJ1-6	NA	TGTGCCAGCAGTGCGGGACGCCTCCGCGGAAATTCACCCCTCCACTTT	CASSAGRLRGNSPLHF
TRBV27	NA	TRBJ1-5	NA	TGTGCCAGCAGGAAATATGGGGGGGATCAGCCCCAGCATTTT	CASRKYGGDQPQHF
TRBV2	many	TRBJ2-7	NA	TGTGCCAGCAGTGTGGACTACGAGCAGTACTTC	CASSVDYEQYF
TRBV5-1	many	TRBJ2-5	TRBD2	TGCGCCAGCAGCGAAGACCCCCCGGGACTAGGCCAAGAGACCCAGTACTTC	CASSEDPPGLGQETQYF
TRBV2	many	TRBJ1-3	NA	TGTGCCAGCAGTGCCAGGGTTACTGGGGGAAACACCATATATTTT	CASSARVTGGNTIYF
TRBV14	few	TRBJ1-5	NA	TGTGCCAGCAGCCACCCAGGAATGCAGCCCCAGCATTTT	CASSHPGMQPQHF
TRBV9	few	TRBJ1-3	NA	TGTGCCAGCAGCGTAGAGGGGAACCTTGGAAACACCATATATTTT	CASSVEGNLGNTIYF
TRBV10-3	many	TRBJ1-2	NA	TGTGCCAGCACGGGGAGTGGTAACGACTACACCTTC	CASTGSGNDYTF
TRBV6-5	NA	TRBJ1-6	TRBD1	TGTGCCAGCAGTTACTCAGCCCGGACAGGGAGTAATTCACCCCTCCACTTT	CASSYSARTGSNSPLHF
TRBV5-1	few	TRBJ2-5	NA	TGCGCCAGCAGCTTGGAGCGCAACCGGGGGACCCAGTACTTC	CASSLERNRGTQYF
TRBV29-1	many	TRBJ1-4	NA	TGCAGCGTTGTAAGCGCGAGAACGGAAAAACTGTTTTTT	CSVVSARTEKLFF
TRBV29-1	NA	TRBJ2-7	NA	NA	CSVGWGTGETYERYF
TRBV20-1	few	TRBJ2-7	TRBD2	TGCAGTGCTAGATTTAGCGGGAGGGCACGGGAGCAGTACTTC	CSARFSGRAREQYF
TRBV19	NA	TRBJ1-2	TRBD1	TGTGCCAGTAGAAACAGGCCAGGGGGCGTCGGCTACACCTTC	CASRNRPGGVGYTF
TRBV29-1	once	TRBJ1-1	TRBD1	TGCAGCGCTGTGACAGGGAACTATGGCTACACTGAAGCTTTCTTT	CSAVTGNYGYTEAFF